This TCR beta chain is drawn from a study of blood T cell repertoires in COVID-19. Study details: From the United States, Italy and Spain came samples of acute and convalescent COVID-19. The cDNA or gDNA used as material had been derived from T cells, B-cell-depleted T cells, or PBMCs.

This clone was recorded only once. J lost 0 bases, V lost 4 bases, and 9 bases had no gene match. CDR1 is SGHRS and CDR2 is YFSETQ in the germline V gene. The CDR3 sequence is 16 residues long. Sequencing used immunoSEQ multiplex PCR; TCRdb keeps in-frame clones, though not all of them. Among approximately 160,000 clones listed, approximately 80% were seen once. Material for sequencing was peripheral blood. The source is a woman aged 60-75 years with acute or convalescent COVID-19. The chain carries TRBV5-1 and TRBJ1-1; 7 positions agree with TRBD1. CDR3 coding DNA: TGCGCCAGCAGCGGGAAGCAGGGACAGATGAACACTGAAGCTTTCTTT. This gives the protein CASSGKQGQMNTEAFF.